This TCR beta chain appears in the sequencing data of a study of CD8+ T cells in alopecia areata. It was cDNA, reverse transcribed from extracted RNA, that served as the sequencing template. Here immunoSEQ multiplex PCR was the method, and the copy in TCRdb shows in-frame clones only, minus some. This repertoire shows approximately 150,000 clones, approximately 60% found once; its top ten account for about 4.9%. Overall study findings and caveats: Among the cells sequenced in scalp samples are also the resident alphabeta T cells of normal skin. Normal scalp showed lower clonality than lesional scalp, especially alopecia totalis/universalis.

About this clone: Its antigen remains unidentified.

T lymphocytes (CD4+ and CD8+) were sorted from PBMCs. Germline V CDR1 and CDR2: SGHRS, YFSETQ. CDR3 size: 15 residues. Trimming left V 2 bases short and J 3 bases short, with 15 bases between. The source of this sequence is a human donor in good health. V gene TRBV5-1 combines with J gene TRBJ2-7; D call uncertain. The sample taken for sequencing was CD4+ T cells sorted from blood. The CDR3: CASSLAPRALYEQYF. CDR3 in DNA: TGCGCCAGCAGCTTAGCCCCCCGCGCCCTCTACGAGCAGTACTTC.